The clone carrying this T cell receptor (beta chain) was observed many times. The CDR3 totals 15 residues. V lost 4 bases and J lost 2; bases outside the gene matches: 1. It was RNA transcripts that yielded the amplified TCR beta CDR3 regions. Using the HTBI primer set, a first-round RT-PCR was run on the TCR CDR3. One entry per CDR3 protein, called by TCRdb with MiXCR from the multiplex PCR reads. The table records hundreds of thousands of distinct CDR3 sequences, around 21% of them present only once. The sample belongs to a study of T cells in Graves' hyperthyroidism and ophthalmopathy. The receptor was derived from a man under 40 with Graves' ophthalmopathy. The chain carries TRBV12-3 or TRBV12-4 and TRBJ2-5; 13 bases map to TRBD2. Material for sequencing was blood. CDR3 coding DNA: TGTGCCAGCAGTTGGGGACTAGCGGGGCAAGAGACCCAGTACTTC. Translating gives CASSWGLAGQETQYF.